This TCR beta chain is from a study of long-term antiretroviral therapy in people with HIV. Study results and limitations: Patients on ART gained diversity, which nonetheless stayed below transplant donor controls. Repertoire composition at all time points was dominated by clones that had expanded before ART.

About this clone: Its antigen remains unknown.

Each participant with HIV received care in the United States. The assay, immunoSEQ v3.0, was run at survey level. Sequencing used immunoSEQ multiplex PCR; TCRdb keeps in-frame clones, though not all of them. The data contain roughly 31,000 clones, around 85% of them singletons. The length of the CDR3 is 14 residues. Germline CDR1 KGHSH, CDR2 LQKENI. The junction had 0 bases not matched to a gene; V was cut back by 3 bases and J by 1 base. The receptor's source is a man between 50 and 59 years old with HIV. The sequencing here drew on unsorted PBMCs, taken about 5 years before starting antiretroviral therapy. The J gene is TRBJ2-3, the V gene TRBV18; 8 bases agree with TRBD1. CDR3 nucleotides: TGTGCCAGCTCACCGGGACAGGGCACAGATACGCAGTATTTT. Protein sequence: CASSPGQGTDTQYF.